The 14 T cell receptor beta chains listed next were all sequenced from one sample in a study of shared clonotypes between healthy human individuals (dated by TCRdb to about 2020). Library method: the immunoSEQ multiplex PCR assay. TCRdb took over this immuneACCESS table, retaining in-frame rearrangements with V and J assigned. Such tables are incomplete; in checked studies, under half of the missing clones stem from an unresolved V gene, and the remainder is unexplained. The sample profile shows over 400,000 clones; around 95% of them were found once. Under 0.065% of the sample is held by the ten biggest clonotypes. Sequencing used naive CD4+ T cells sorted from blood. Reading the label with the study, this specimen's cell subset or site is: CD45RA+ positively selected. These receptors all come from a woman in her twenties or thirties in good health.

This clone appeared a single time. CDR3 amino acids: CATSRDLGRGGYGYTF. CDR3 nucleotides: TGTGCCACCAGCAGAGATTTGGGCAGGGGAGGCTATGGCTACACCTTC. The rearrangement links TRBV15 to TRBJ1-2; a possible D gene is TRBD1 (6 bases). CDR1 and CDR2 (germline): LNHNV, YYDKDF (reference sequence). This CDR3 region has 16 residues. V dropped 0 bases and J dropped 4 bases, with 15 bases sitting between them.

The chain is built from TRBV6-6 and TRBJ1-1; D is perhaps TRBD1 (5 bases). Germline CDR1 reads MNHNY; CDR2 reads SVGAGI (reference sequence). This CDR3 is built from 12 residues. V gave up 4 bases and J gave up 8 bases, with 11 bases separating them. The CDR3 coding sequence is TGTGCCAGCAGTTCATGGGGGAGGGAAGCTTTCTTT. Protein sequence: CASSSWGREAFF.

The chain couples TRBV5-4 to TRBJ2-2; TRBD2 might be the D (6 bases). CDR1 and CDR2 (germline): SGHNT, YYREEE (reference sequence). This CDR3 has 14 amino acids. Trimming left V 3 bases short and J 4 bases short, with 10 bases between. This CDR3 is CASSSAGGTGELFF. The CDR3 region has the DNA TGTGCCAGCAGCTCCGCCGGGGGCACCGGGGAGCTGTTTTTT.

The CDR3 is CASSSFGGLYEQYF. Here the CDR3 DNA reads TGTGCCAGCAGTTCGTTCGGGGGTTTGTACGAGCAGTACTTC. This chain connects TRBV28 to TRBJ2-7; tentatively, D is TRBD2 (6 bases). Trimming cost V 4 bases and J 4 bases, with 14 bases left between them. CDR1 and CDR2 from the germline V gene are MDHEN and SYDVKM. There are 14 residues in the CDR3.

Details on this clone: Other DNA sequences within the sample encode an identical CDR3. The CDR3 is CASSESGPTYGYTF. CDR3 nucleotides: TGTGCCAGCAGTGAATCAGGACCCACCTATGGCTACACCTTC. V gene TRBV25-1 combines with J gene TRBJ1-2; D is uncertain. The CDR3 is made up of 14 amino acids. Germline V gene sequence: CDR1 MGHDK, CDR2 SYGVNS. V lost 1 base to trimming and J lost 4 bases, with 10 bases between them.

This rearrangement joins TRBV27 to TRBJ1-1, with 7 bases aligning to TRBD1. The CDR3 runs to 14 residues. Trimming at V came to 5 bases and at J to 4 bases, leaving 7 bases not matched to a gene. The germline V gene encodes CDR1 MNHEY and CDR2 SMNVEV (reference sequence). This chain's CDR3 is CASSLVNRGTEAFF. CDR3 nucleotides: TGTGCCAGCAGTCTGGTAAACAGGGGCACTGAAGCTTTCTTT.

This clone was recorded only once. The V and J genes are TRBV6-1 and TRBJ2-7, with D possibly called TRBD1 or TRBD2 (5 bases each). The germline V and J ends were trimmed by 8 bases and 0 bases, with 17 bases remaining between them. The CDR3 sequence is 15 residues long. Germline V gene sequence: CDR1 MNHNS, CDR2 SASEGT. In DNA form, the CDR3 reads TGTGCCAGCTCGCGGTCGGGGCAGGACTCCTACGAGCAGTACTTC. It specifies CASSRSGQDSYEQYF.

This clone was found once. The CDR3 nucleotides read TGCGCCAGCAGCACCCAGGGTGTTGCTTTCTTT. The encoded protein is CASSTQGVAFF. The rearrangement uses TRBV5-1 and TRBJ1-1, with D possibly matching TRBD1 (5 bases). The CDR3 is 11 amino acids. Between the trimmed V and J ends, which lost 4 bases and 11 bases, there was a span of 12 bases. Germline lookup yields CDR1 SGHRS and CDR2 YFSETQ.

The chain joins TRBV19 to TRBJ2-1; 8 nucleotides align to TRBD2. The CDR3 covers 17 residues. CDR1 and CDR2 (germline): LNHDA, SQIVND (reference sequence). The ends lost 3 bases at V and 7 bases at J; junction bases unmatched: 14. The chain's CDR3 is CASSMMAGTRRRNEQFF. CDR3 coding DNA: TGTGCCAGTAGTATGATGGCCGGGACTAGAAGAAGGAATGAGCAGTTCTTC.

This chain connects TRBV14 to TRBJ2-1, with D uncertain. The CDR3 is 16 residues long. Germline CDR1 SGHDN, CDR2 FVKESK. V lost 0 bases and J lost 0, with 9 bases in between. As DNA, the CDR3 is TGTGCCAGCAGCCAAGACATGGCCCGCTCCTACAATGAGCAGTTCTTC. It yields the protein CASSQDMARSYNEQFF. The full variable domain, in which reference TRBV14 and TRBJ2-1 provide the parts outside the CDR3, is EAGVTQFPSHSVIEKGQTVTLRCDPISGHDNLYWYRRVMGKEIKFLLHFVKESKQDESGMPNNRFLAERTGGTYSTLKVQPAELEDSGVYFCASSQDMARSYNEQFFGPGTRLTVL.

The V call is TRBV29-1, the J call TRBJ2-2; 7 bases agree with TRBD2. CDR1 is SQVTM, CDR2 ANQGSEA, per germline. This CDR3 region has 13 residues. J gave up 4 bases and V 4 bases, and 3 bases lay outside the gene matches. Here the CDR3 DNA reads TGCAGCGTTGTGCCGGGAGGCACCGGGGAGCTGTTTTTT. Its translation is CSVVPGGTGELFF.

The rearrangement joins TRBV27 to TRBJ1-5, with 11 bases aligning to TRBD1. The CDR3 is 17 amino acids. The J segment lost 2 bases and the V segment lost 2 bases, leaving 5 bases of the junction unmatched. CDR1 and CDR2 from the germline V gene are MNHEY and SMNVEV (reference sequence). DNA of the CDR3: TGTGCCAGCAGTTTAGTGGGACAGGGGGACGGCAATCAGCCCCAGCATTTT. It codes for CASSLVGQGDGNQPQHF.

The rearrangement joins TRBV18 to TRBJ2-7, with 8 bases lining up with TRBD1. J gave up 6 bases and V 1 base, and 8 bases lay outside the gene matches. This CDR3 is built from 15 residues. The germline V gene has CDR1 KGHSH and CDR2 LQKENI. CDR3 nucleotide sequence: TGTGCCAGCTCACCACGAGGCGACAGGGGTCCCGAGCAGTACTTC. The encoded protein is CASSPRGDRGPEQYF.

V and J are TRBV6-5 and TRBJ2-7; D is undetermined. Germline CDR1 MNHEY, CDR2 SVGAGI. V lost 2 bases, J lost 6 bases, and 14 bases lay in between. The CDR3 length is 14 residues. CDR3 residues: CASSYMQRHSEQYF. The CDR3 nucleotides read TGTGCCAGCAGTTACATGCAACGTCATTCCGAGCAGTACTTC.